The 24 T cell receptor beta chains reported below all come from one sample, sequenced in a study of PD-1 blockade in classical Hodgkin lymphoma. The protocol was immunoSEQ multiplex PCR, while the TCRdb copy is restricted to in-frame clones and leaves out a portion. The table has fewer than 25,000 clones, 90% seen once. Time point of the sample: newly diagnosed, previously untreated cHL patient sample. Magnetic negative selection purified CD4+ T cells from thawed PBMCs. Sequenced input: CD4+ T cells from blood. The receptors stem from a human donor with classical Hodgkin lymphoma.

This clone was detected only a few times. The CDR3 here is CASSHDRAGNTIYF. Here the CDR3 DNA reads TGTGCCAGCAGCCATGACAGGGCTGGAAACACCATATATTTT. The genes are TRBV5-4 and TRBJ1-3, with 7 positions matching TRBD1. J gave up 2 bases and V 4 bases, and 3 bases lay outside the gene matches. Looked up from germline, CDR1 is SGHNT and CDR2 is YYREEE (reference sequence). This CDR3 is built from 14 residues.

This chain connects TRBV5-5 to TRBJ1-5, with D perhaps TRBD1 (5 bases). The CDR3 covers 15 residues. Per the germline V gene, CDR1 is SGHKS and CDR2 is YYEKEE (reference sequence). V was cut by 4 bases and J by 5 bases, with 16 bases left in between. CDR3 sequence: CASSREGTGDQPQHF. CDR3 sequence (DNA): TGTGCCAGCAGCCGGGAGGGGACGGGGGATCAGCCCCAGCATTTT.

This chain links TRBV2 with TRBJ1-2; TRBD1 might be the D (6 bases). Germline lookup yields CDR1 SNHLY and CDR2 FYNNEI. The CDR3 loop spans 14 amino acids. The V gene lost 5 bases and the J gene lost 4 bases, with 14 bases spanning the gap. CDR3 sequence reads: CASSQDRLGYGYTF. For the CDR3, the DNA is TGTGCCAGCAGTCAAGACAGGCTGGGCTATGGCTACACCTTC.

This clone is a singleton in its sample. The DNA for the CDR3 is TGTGCCAGCTCTCCCGGACAGGGAGATAATTCACCCCTCCACTTT. Protein: CASSPGQGDNSPLHF. The chain is built from TRBV18 and TRBJ1-6; 8 bases map to TRBD1. Germline CDR1 reads KGHSH; CDR2 reads LQKENI. V shed 6 bases and J 5 bases; nucleotides not matched to a gene: 6. This CDR3 spans 15 amino acids.

The chain links TRBV27 to TRBJ2-5; 13 nucleotides agree with TRBD2. V was pared by 5 bases and J by 2 bases, with 17 bases of the junction left unmatched. The V gene's germline CDR1 is MNHEY and CDR2 SMNVEV (reference sequence). The CDR3 length is 20 residues. CDR3 DNA sequence: TGTGCCAGCAGTGAATCCGGGACTAGCGGGATGGGCAGGGGGCAAGAGACCCAGTACTTC. Protein product: CASSESGTSGMGRGQETQYF.

The chain has TRBV5-1 and TRBJ2-7, with TRBD1 as a possible D gene (5 bases). The CDR3 totals 14 residues. Germline CDR1 and CDR2: SGHRS and YFSETQ. V was clipped by 2 bases and J by 3 bases, with 12 bases between them. The CDR3 bases are TGCGCCAGCAGCTTATATTTCGACAGCTACGAGCAGTACTTC. Amino acid sequence: CASSLYFDSYEQYF.

This clone came up a few times. Relative to the germline gene, one junction end is altered; a read error may explain this. The chain couples TRBV7-7 to TRBJ1-4; D is possibly TRBD1 (5 bases). The germline V gene encodes CDR1 SSHAT and CDR2 FNYEAQ (reference sequence). The CDR3 has 15 residues. CDR3 protein: CASSLGWGSNEKLFF. The CDR3 nucleotides are TGTGCTAGCAGCTTAGGCTGGGGCAGCAATGAAAAACTGTTTTTT.

This clone has more than one count but fewer than ten. CDR3 sequence reads: CASSPDRVGNSPLHF. The CDR3 nucleotides are TGTGCCAGCAGTCCCGACAGGGTTGGTAATTCACCCCTCCACTTT. The chain has TRBV27 and TRBJ1-6; 7 bases are a match to TRBD1. CDR1 and CDR2 from the germline V gene are MNHEY and SMNVEV (reference sequence). The trim removed 5 bases at V and 6 bases at J, leaving 7 bases unmatched. CDR3 size: 15 residues.

This clone was counted once. The genes are TRBV6-5 and TRBJ2-6; D is tentatively TRBD1 or TRBD2 (5 bases each). V shed 5 bases and J shed 1 base, with 9 bases lying between them. The CDR3 spans 15 residues. Germline V gives CDR1 MNHEY, CDR2 SVGAGI. CDR3 coding DNA: TGTGCCAGCAGTGGAGGACATTCTGGGGCCAACGTCCTGACTTTC. Its translation is CASSGGHSGANVLTF.

In its sample, this clone was seen once. The V gene is TRBV28, the J gene TRBJ1-1; possible D gene TRBD1, 5 bases. CDR3 length: 14 residues. CDR1 is MDHEN, CDR2 SYDVKM, per germline. Between the trimmed V and J ends, which lost 6 bases and 5 bases, there was a span of 16 bases. The CDR3, as DNA: TGTGCCAGCAGCCCGCGTGGGGGATGGACTGAAGCTTTCTTT. It specifies CASSPRGGWTEAFF. Full variable domain (missing parts from reference TRBV28 and TRBJ1-1): DVKVTQSSRYLVKRTGEKVFLECVQDMDHENMFWYRQDPGLGLRLIYFSYDVKMKEKGDIPEGYSVSREKKERFSLILESASTNQTSMYLCASSPRGGWTEAFFGQGTRLTVV.

The chain combines TRBV7-8 with TRBJ2-1; 7 bases are shared with TRBD1. Germline V gives CDR1 SGHVS, CDR2 FQNEAQ. The CDR3 loop spans 15 amino acids. J lost 4 bases, V lost 4 bases, and 7 bases had no gene match. The CDR3 DNA reads TGTGCCAGCAGCTCATTGGACAGGTTGTACAATGAGCAGTTCTTC. It codes for CASSSLDRLYNEQFF.

This clone was recorded only once. The chain couples TRBV5-1 to TRBJ2-3; 8 bases agree with TRBD1. Germline CDR1 reads SGHRS; CDR2 reads YFSETQ. J gave up 2 bases and V 5 bases, and 4 bases lay outside the gene matches. CDR3 length: 14 residues. CDR3 in amino acids: CASRLTGATDTQYF. The CDR3 DNA reads TGCGCCAGCAGGTTGACAGGGGCCACAGATACGCAGTATTTT. Full variable domain (outside the CDR3, taken from reference TRBV5-1 and TRBJ2-3): KAGVTQTPRYLIKTRGQQVTLSCSPISGHRSVSWYQQTPGQGLQFLFEYFSETQRNKGNFPGRFSGRQFSNSRSEMNVSTLELGDSALYLCASRLTGATDTQYFGPGTRLTVL.

This rearrangement joins TRBV6-6 to TRBJ2-5; D is unclear. This CDR3 is 11 amino acids long. Germline lookup yields CDR1 MNHNY and CDR2 SVGAGI (reference sequence). V was pared by 5 bases and J by 5 bases, with 6 bases between. CDR3 sequence: CASSAAETQYF. In nucleotides, the CDR3 is TGTGCCAGCAGTGCCGCCGAGACCCAGTACTTC.

The gene calls are TRBV7-8 and TRBJ1-1, with D uncertain. The length of the CDR3 is 17 residues. V dropped 1 base and J dropped 4 bases, with 19 bases sitting between them. From germline, CDR1 is SGHVS and CDR2 FQNEAQ. The CDR3 here is CASSLGHFGRGITEAFF. CDR3 coding DNA: TGTGCCAGCAGCTTAGGCCACTTTGGCAGAGGGATCACTGAAGCTTTCTTT.

The rearrangement links TRBV19 to TRBJ1-4; TRBD1 matches at 9 bases. CDR3 length: 14 residues. The junction had 4 bases not matched to a gene; V was cut back by 7 bases and J by 4 bases. Looked up from germline, CDR1 is LNHDA and CDR2 is SQIVND (reference sequence). In nucleotides, the CDR3 is TGTGCCAGTAAAAGGACAGGGGATAATGAAAAACTGTTTTTT. Encoded protein: CASKRTGDNEKLFF.

The CDR3 DNA is TGTGCCAGCAGCGACTCACTAGCGTCAGAGACCCAGTACTTC. It specifies CASSDSLASETQYF. The J gene is TRBJ2-5, the V gene TRBV25-1, with 7 nucleotides matching TRBD2. The CDR3 length is 14 residues. Trimming took 6 bases from V and 4 from J; bases not matched to a gene: 8. Germline CDR1 MGHDK, CDR2 SYGVNS.

CDR3 sequence (DNA): TGTGCCACCAGCAGAGTAGGCGGGTCCAATCAGCCCCAGCATTTT. It specifies CATSRVGGSNQPQHF. The V gene is TRBV15, the J gene TRBJ1-5, with D unclear. Germline values: CDR1 LNHNV, CDR2 YYDKDF (reference sequence). Trimming removed 1 base at V and 3 bases at J, with 10 bases between. The CDR3 has 15 residues. Full variable domain (rest looked up from reference TRBV15 and TRBJ1-5): DAMVIQNPRYQVTQFGKPVTLSCSQTLNHNVMYWYQQKSSQAPKLLFHYYDKDFNNEADTPDNFQSRRPNTSFCFLDIRSPGLGDTAMYLCATSRVGGSNQPQHFGDGTRLSIL.

The chain joins TRBV7-2 to TRBJ1-3, with D perhaps matching TRBD1 (6 bases). Trimming stripped 6 bases from V and 4 bases from J, with 16 bases between. The CDR3 loop spans 15 amino acids. CDR1 SGHTA and CDR2 FQGNSA come from the germline V gene. CDR3: CASSRAGAEGNTIYF. Written as DNA, the CDR3 is TGTGCCAGCAGTCGGGCAGGGGCGGAAGGAAACACCATATATTTT.

This rearrangement joins TRBV19 to TRBJ1-5; 8 bases line up with TRBD1. Per germline, CDR1 LNHDA and CDR2 SQIVND (reference sequence). The CDR3 is made up of 16 amino acids. Germline trimming cut 4 bases from V and 2 bases from J; bases unmatched to any gene: 7. CDR3 in amino acids: CASSKTTGVGNQPQHF. Here the CDR3 DNA reads TGTGCCAGTAGTAAGACGACAGGGGTTGGCAATCAGCCCCAGCATTTT.

This chain links TRBV2 with TRBJ2-3; unclear D gene. V shed 6 bases and J shed 3 bases, with 16 bases lying between them. Germline loops: CDR1 SNHLY, CDR2 FYNNEI. The CDR3 sequence is 15 residues long. CDR3 coding DNA: TGTGCCAGCAGACGAACCACGATGAGAACAGATACGCAGTATTTT. It is translated as CASRRTTMRTDTQYF.

The rearrangement links TRBV28 to TRBJ2-2, with TRBD2 matching 10 bases. Trimming cost V 3 bases and J 3 bases; bases outside gene matches: 10. The CDR3 contains 18 residues. Germline lookup yields CDR1 MDHEN and CDR2 SYDVKM. The CDR3, as DNA: TGTGCCAGCAGTTTGCATAAAATGAGCGGGAGGGACACCGGGGAGCTGTTTTTT. It translates to CASSLHKMSGRDTGELFF.

This chain uses TRBV15 with TRBJ2-7; D possibly uses TRBD1 or TRBD2 (5 bases each). The germline gives CDR1 LNHNV, CDR2 YYDKDF (reference sequence). CDR3 length: 14 amino acids. Trimming pared 3 bases from V and 2 bases from J, leaving 11 bases between. This chain's CDR3 is CATSRGDVAYEQYF. DNA for the CDR3: TGTGCCACCAGCAGGGGGGACGTAGCCTACGAGCAGTACTTC.

This chain links TRBV30 with TRBJ2-7; 10 positions match TRBD1. Trimming at V came to 6 bases and at J to 2 bases, leaving 7 bases not matched to a gene. The V gene's germline CDR1 is GTSNPN and CDR2 SVGIG (reference sequence). The CDR3 runs 14 residues. The CDR3 sequence: CACTGQGPPYEQYF. The DNA of the CDR3 is TGTGCCTGCACGGGACAGGGGCCTCCCTACGAGCAGTACTTC.

The V and J genes are TRBV5-6 and TRBJ1-4; D is possibly TRBD1 (5 bases). V lost 1 base, J lost 8 bases, and 12 bases lay in between. CDR1 is SGHDT, CDR2 YYEEEE, per germline. This CDR3 has 14 residues. The CDR3 sequence is CASSLFGTPEKLFF. DNA of the CDR3: TGTGCCAGCAGCTTGTTTGGGACCCCCGAAAAACTGTTTTTT.